The sequence of this T cell receptor (beta chain) was determined in a study of T cell responses to AZD1222 COVID-19 vaccine. V was cut by 5 bases and J by 4 bases, with 14 bases left in between. Per the germline V gene, CDR1 is SGHTA and CDR2 is FQGTGA. The CDR3 is made up of 14 amino acids. Profiled with immunoSEQ multiplex PCR; TCRdb holds only in-frame clones, not every one. The sample includes fewer than 200,000 clones, around 94% of them seen just once. The chain joins TRBV7-3 to TRBJ1-1, with D possibly being TRBD1 (6 bases). This clonotype was obtained from an adult in good health. The sequencing here drew on peripheral blood, taken on day 0 of AZD1222 vaccination. The CDR3 reads CASSPSGGRTEAFF. The CDR3 DNA is TGTGCCAGCAGCCCTAGCGGGGGGCGCACTGAAGCTTTCTTT.